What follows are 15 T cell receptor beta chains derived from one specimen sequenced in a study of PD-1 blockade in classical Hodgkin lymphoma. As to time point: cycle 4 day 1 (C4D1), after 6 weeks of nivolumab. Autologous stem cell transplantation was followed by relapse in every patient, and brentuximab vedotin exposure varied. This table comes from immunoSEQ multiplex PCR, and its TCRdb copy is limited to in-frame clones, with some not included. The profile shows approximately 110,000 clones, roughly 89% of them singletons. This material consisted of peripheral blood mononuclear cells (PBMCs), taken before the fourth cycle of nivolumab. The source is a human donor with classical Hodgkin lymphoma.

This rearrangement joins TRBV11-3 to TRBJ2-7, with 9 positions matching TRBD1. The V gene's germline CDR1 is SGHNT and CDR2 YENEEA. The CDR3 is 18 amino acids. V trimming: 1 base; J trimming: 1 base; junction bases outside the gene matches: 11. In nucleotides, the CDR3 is TGTGCCAGCAGCTTAGGTTACGGACAGGGGCCCGTTTCCTACGAGCAGTACTTC. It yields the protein CASSLGYGQGPVSYEQYF.

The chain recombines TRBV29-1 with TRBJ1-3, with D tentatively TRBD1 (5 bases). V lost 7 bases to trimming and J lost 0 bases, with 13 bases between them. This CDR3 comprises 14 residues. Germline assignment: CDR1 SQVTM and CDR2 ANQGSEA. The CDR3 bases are TGCAGCGCCTTCGACAGTGACTCTGGAAACACCATATATTTT. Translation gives CSAFDSDSGNTIYF.

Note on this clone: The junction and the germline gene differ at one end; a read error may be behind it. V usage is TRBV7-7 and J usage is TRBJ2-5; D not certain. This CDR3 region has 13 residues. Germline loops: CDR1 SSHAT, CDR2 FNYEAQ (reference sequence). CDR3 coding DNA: TGTGCTAGCAGCTTAGATGCTGAGGAGACCCAGTACTTC. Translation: CASSLDAEETQYF.

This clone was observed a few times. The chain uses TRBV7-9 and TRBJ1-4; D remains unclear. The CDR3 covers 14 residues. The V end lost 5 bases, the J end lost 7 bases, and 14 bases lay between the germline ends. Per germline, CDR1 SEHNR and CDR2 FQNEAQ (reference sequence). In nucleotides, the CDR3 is TGTGCCAGCAGCATGGACGGGCCGGGTGAAAAACTGTTTTTT. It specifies CASSMDGPGEKLFF. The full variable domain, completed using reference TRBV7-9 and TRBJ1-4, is DTGVSQNPRHKITKRGQNVTFRCDPISEHNRLYWYRQTLGQGPEFLTYFQNEAQLEKSRLLSDRFSAERPKGSFSTLEIQRTEQGDSAMYLCASSMDGPGEKLFFGSGTQLSVL.

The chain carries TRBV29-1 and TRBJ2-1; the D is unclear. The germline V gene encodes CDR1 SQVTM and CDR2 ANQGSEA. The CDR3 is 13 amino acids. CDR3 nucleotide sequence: TGCGGTGCCGTCCTCTCAACTTACAATGAGCAGTTCTTC. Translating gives CGAVLSTYNEQFF.

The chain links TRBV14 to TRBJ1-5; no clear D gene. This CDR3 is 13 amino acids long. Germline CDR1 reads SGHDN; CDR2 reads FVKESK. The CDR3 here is CSRTGPCNQPQHF. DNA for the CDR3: TGTTCGCGCACCGGGCCCTGCAATCAGCCCCAGCATTTT. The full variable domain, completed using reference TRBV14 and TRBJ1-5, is EAGVTQFPSHSVIEKGQTVTLRCDPISGHDNLYWYRRVMGKEIKFLLHFVKESKQDESGMPNNRFLAERTGGTYSTLKVQPAELEDSGVYFCSRTGPCNQPQHFGDGTRLSIL.

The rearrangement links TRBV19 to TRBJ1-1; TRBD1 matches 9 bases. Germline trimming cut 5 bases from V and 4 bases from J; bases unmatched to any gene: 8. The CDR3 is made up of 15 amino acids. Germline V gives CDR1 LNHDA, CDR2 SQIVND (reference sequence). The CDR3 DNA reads TGTGCCAGTAGTGCGGGACAGGGAGAGGTCACTGAAGCTTTCTTT. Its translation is CASSAGQGEVTEAFF. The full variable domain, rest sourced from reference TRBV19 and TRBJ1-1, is DGGITQSPKYLFRKEGQNVTLSCEQNLNHDAMYWYRQDPGQGLRLIYYSQIVNDFQKGDIAEGYSVSREKKESFPLTVTSAQKNPTAFYLCASSAGQGEVTEAFFGQGTRLTVV.

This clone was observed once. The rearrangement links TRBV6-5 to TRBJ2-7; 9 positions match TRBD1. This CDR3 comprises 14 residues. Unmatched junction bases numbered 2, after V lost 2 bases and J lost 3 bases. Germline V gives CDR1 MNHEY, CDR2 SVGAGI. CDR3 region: CASSYAGQGYEQYF. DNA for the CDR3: TGTGCCAGCAGTTACGCGGGACAGGGCTACGAGCAGTACTTC.

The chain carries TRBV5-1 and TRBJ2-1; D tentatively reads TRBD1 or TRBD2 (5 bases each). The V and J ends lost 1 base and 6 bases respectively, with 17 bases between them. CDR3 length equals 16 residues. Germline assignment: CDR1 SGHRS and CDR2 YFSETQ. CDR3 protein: CASSLSPPGARNEQFF. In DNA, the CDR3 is TGCGCCAGCAGCTTGTCCCCACCCGGGGCCCGCAATGAGCAGTTCTTC.

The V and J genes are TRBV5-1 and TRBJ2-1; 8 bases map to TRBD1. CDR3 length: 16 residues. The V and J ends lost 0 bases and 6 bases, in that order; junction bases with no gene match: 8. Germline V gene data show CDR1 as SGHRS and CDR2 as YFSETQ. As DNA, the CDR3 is TGCGCCAGCAGCTTGGCGGACAGGGTTTTAGGCAATGAGCAGTTCTTC. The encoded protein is CASSLADRVLGNEQFF. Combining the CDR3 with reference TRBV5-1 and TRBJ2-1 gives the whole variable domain KAGVTQTPRYLIKTRGQQVTLSCSPISGHRSVSWYQQTPGQGLQFLFEYFSETQRNKGNFPGRFSGRQFSNSRSEMNVSTLELGDSALYLCASSLADRVLGNEQFFGPGTRLTVL.

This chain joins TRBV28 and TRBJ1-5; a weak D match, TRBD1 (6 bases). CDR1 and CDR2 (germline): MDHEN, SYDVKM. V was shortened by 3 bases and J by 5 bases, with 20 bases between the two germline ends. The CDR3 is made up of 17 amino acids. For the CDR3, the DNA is TGTGCCAGCAGTTTGTACCGGGACACCCCTATTTATCAGCCCCAGCATTTT. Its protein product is CASSLYRDTPIYQPQHF.

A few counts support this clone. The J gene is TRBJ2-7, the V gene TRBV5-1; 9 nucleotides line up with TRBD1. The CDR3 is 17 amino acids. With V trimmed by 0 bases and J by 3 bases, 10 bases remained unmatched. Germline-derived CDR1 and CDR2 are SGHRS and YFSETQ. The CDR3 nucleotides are TGCGCCAGCAGCTTGGGCCCCGCACCGGGACAGGGCTACGAGCAGTACTTC. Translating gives CASSLGPAPGQGYEQYF.

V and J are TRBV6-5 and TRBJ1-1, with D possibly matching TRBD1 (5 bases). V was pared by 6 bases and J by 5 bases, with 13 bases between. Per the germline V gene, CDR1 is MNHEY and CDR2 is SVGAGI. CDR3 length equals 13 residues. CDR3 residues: CASSLGVRTEAFF. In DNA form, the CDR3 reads TGTGCCAGCAGCCTGGGGGTTAGGACTGAAGCTTTCTTT.

The CDR3: CASSDLGDAGGLYGYTF. The CDR3 DNA is TGTGCCAGCAGTGACCTGGGTGATGCGGGAGGGCTCTATGGCTACACCTTC. V is TRBV6-1 and J is TRBJ1-2; no definite D call. Between the trimmed V and J ends, which lost 3 bases and 4 bases, there was a span of 21 bases. The CDR3 contains 17 residues. In germline, CDR1 is MNHNS, CDR2 SASEGT.

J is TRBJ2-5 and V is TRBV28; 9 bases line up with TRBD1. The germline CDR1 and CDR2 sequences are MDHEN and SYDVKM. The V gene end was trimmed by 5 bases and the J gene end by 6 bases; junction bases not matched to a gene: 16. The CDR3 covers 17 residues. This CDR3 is CASSLDPGTGFRKTQYF. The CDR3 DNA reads TGTGCCAGCAGTCTAGATCCTGGGACAGGGTTTCGGAAGACCCAGTACTTC.